The 22 T cell receptor beta chains below all came from one sample that was sequenced in a study of cytomegalovirus exposure and HLA in healthy donors. Only in-frame clones appear in the TCRdb table, and some are missing; sequencing was by immunoSEQ multiplex PCR. Found here are around 200,000 clones, about 81% of them singletons; the top ten hold roughly 1.2%. Specimen: PBMCs. Receptors originate from a woman aged 25 to 39 in good health and CMV-seronegative.

This sequence joins TRBV30 and TRBJ1-4; D possibly corresponds to TRBD1 (5 bases). From germline, CDR1 is GTSNPN and CDR2 SVGIG (reference sequence). The CDR3 runs to 15 residues. The V end lost 7 bases, the J end lost 3 bases, and 18 bases lay between the germline ends. The chain's CDR3 is CASKGLRVANEKLFF. The CDR3 DNA reads as TGTGCCTCGAAGGGTCTCAGGGTAGCTAATGAAAAACTGTTTTTT.

This chain uses TRBV6-6 with TRBJ2-1, with 7 bases identical to TRBD2. The V gene end was trimmed by 2 bases and the J gene end by 4 bases; junction bases not matched to a gene: 5. CDR3 size: 15 residues. Germline values: CDR1 MNHNY, CDR2 SVGAGI (reference sequence). CDR3 DNA: TGTGCCAGCAGTTACACCGGGACTACATACAATGAGCAGTTCTTC. Translation gives CASSYTGTTYNEQFF.

The J gene is TRBJ1-4, the V gene TRBV7-9; TRBD1 aligns across 7 bases. J was trimmed by 8 bases and V by 5 bases; bases with no gene match: 11. The CDR3 spans 15 residues. Germline CDR1 reads SEHNR; CDR2 reads FQNEAQ (reference sequence). Here the CDR3 reads CASSIKTGIREKLFF. Written as DNA, the CDR3 is TGTGCCAGCAGCATCAAGACAGGGATACGCGAAAAACTGTTTTTT.

The chain recombines TRBV7-8 with TRBJ1-2; TRBD1 agrees at 11 bases. Per the germline V gene, CDR1 is SGHVS and CDR2 is FQNEAQ. Losses at the gene ends were 1 base for V and 7 bases for J; bases not matched to a gene: 14. The CDR3 totals 18 residues. The CDR3 coding sequence is TGTGCCAGCAGCTTAGTATCCGGGACAGGGGGAAGAGGAGCTGGCTACACCTTC. Encoded protein: CASSLVSGTGGRGAGYTF.

The chain has TRBV5-1 and TRBJ2-1, with D possibly being TRBD2 (7 bases). Deletions cut 1 base from V and 4 bases from J, with 24 bases between. Germline CDR1 is SGHRS and CDR2 is YFSETQ. This CDR3 has 19 amino acids. The CDR3 DNA is TGCGCCAGCAGCTTGTTGGGGGCCCGTGCTAGCGGTGATTACAATGAGCAGTTCTTC. This sequence encodes CASSLLGARASGDYNEQFF. The variable domain in full, completed from reference TRBV5-1 and TRBJ2-1, reads KAGVTQTPRYLIKTRGQQVTLSCSPISGHRSVSWYQQTPGQGLQFLFEYFSETQRNKGNFPGRFSGRQFSNSRSEMNVSTLELGDSALYLCASSLLGARASGDYNEQFFGPGTRLTVL.

This clone was recorded a few times. This chain links TRBV7-9 with TRBJ2-3; tentative D call: TRBD2 (6 bases). Deletions cut 3 bases from V and 0 bases from J, with 7 bases between. CDR3 length: 14 residues. Germline values: CDR1 SEHNR, CDR2 FQNEAQ (reference sequence). The CDR3, as DNA: TGTGCCAGCAGCTTCCTAGCGAGCACAGATACGCAGTATTTT. Translating it yields CASSFLASTDTQYF.

This clone was recorded a few times. Other DNA sequences in the sample encode the same CDR3. The chain carries TRBV29-1 and TRBJ1-1; 9 bases are a match to TRBD1. From germline, CDR1 is SQVTM and CDR2 ANQGSEA. The CDR3 spans 12 residues. V gave up 4 bases and J gave up 5 bases; unmatched junction bases: 2. The CDR3 here is CSVGQGGTEAFF. In DNA form, the CDR3 reads TGCAGCGTTGGACAGGGGGGGACTGAAGCTTTCTTT.

The count of this clone is one. The chain recombines TRBV11-2 with TRBJ1-1; D is ambiguous. The ends were cut back, 0 bases at V and 3 bases at J, with 2 bases in the middle. CDR3 length: 12 amino acids. Germline V CDR1 and CDR2: SGHAT, FQNNGV. The chain's CDR3 is CASSLDDTEAFF. Written as DNA, the CDR3 is TGTGCCAGCAGCTTAGACGACACTGAAGCTTTCTTT.

The chain recombines TRBV6-6 with TRBJ2-3, with 14 bases fitting TRBD2. V dropped 6 bases and J dropped 8; count of bases not matched to a gene: 7. This CDR3 has 15 amino acids. CDR1 and CDR2 (germline): MNHNY, SVGAGI (reference sequence). CDR3 DNA sequence: TGTGCCAGCAGCCTAGGGACTAGCGGGGGAGTTACGCAGTATTTT. It yields the protein CASSLGTSGGVTQYF.

The chain carries TRBV6-1 and TRBJ2-7; D unresolved. The V gene's germline CDR1 is MNHNS and CDR2 SASEGT. The CDR3 runs 14 residues. The V end was cut by 2 bases, the J end by 0 bases, with 8 bases between. The CDR3 region is CASSEFFSSYEQYF. The CDR3 DNA is TGTGCCAGCAGTGAATTCTTTAGCTCCTACGAGCAGTACTTC.

The chain uses TRBV18 and TRBJ1-1; D is unclear. The V gene's germline CDR1 is KGHSH and CDR2 LQKENI. The CDR3 extends over 16 amino acids. V dropped 3 bases and J dropped 3 bases, with 17 bases sitting between them. The CDR3 region is CASSPYADSIYTEAFF. The CDR3 DNA reads TGTGCCAGCTCACCTTACGCGGACTCCATATACACTGAAGCTTTCTTT.

The chain employs TRBV5-6 and TRBJ1-5; D not resolved. The CDR3 contains 14 residues. CDR1 is SGHDT and CDR2 is YYEEEE in the germline V gene. Trimming removed 1 base from V and 5 bases from J, with 10 bases in between. CDR3 coding DNA: TGTGCCAGCAGCTTGAGGGCCGGGGATCAGCCCCAGCATTTT. Its protein is CASSLRAGDQPQHF.

This clone was found once. This chain uses TRBV5-1 with TRBJ1-2; TRBD1 agrees at 8 bases. Looked up from germline, CDR1 is SGHRS and CDR2 is YFSETQ. Unmatched junction bases numbered 8, after V lost 6 bases and J lost 4 bases. The CDR3 is 14 amino acids. The CDR3 sequence is CASTQQGGAYGYTF. CDR3 in DNA: TGCGCCAGCACCCAACAGGGGGGGGCCTATGGCTACACCTTC.

This clone was observed a single time. A read error may be the cause here, since a much bigger clone is one base away. J is TRBJ1-2 and V is TRBV6-5; no firm D call. With 4 bases removed from V and 7 bases from J, the gap between germline ends came to 22 bases. The CDR3 sequence is 16 residues long. The V gene's germline CDR1 is MNHEY and CDR2 SVGAGI. The CDR3 is CASSFWTRTGKRGYTF. The CDR3 bases are TGTGCCAGCAGTTTTTGGACGAGGACTGGGAAACGTGGCTACACCTTC.

The chain couples TRBV7-8 to TRBJ2-1; 9 bases are shared with TRBD1. The CDR3 is made up of 14 amino acids. With V trimmed by 8 bases and J by 1 base, 3 bases remained unmatched. Germline V gives CDR1 SGHVS, CDR2 FQNEAQ. CDR3 bases: TGTGCCAGCCGGGACAGGGAGTCCTACAATGAGCAGTTCTTC. It codes for CASRDRESYNEQFF.

This clone was recorded only once. The chain uses TRBV19 and TRBJ1-1; D may be TRBD1 (6 bases). The germline gives CDR1 LNHDA, CDR2 SQIVND (reference sequence). V lost 3 bases to trimming and J lost 5 bases, with 16 bases between them. This CDR3 spans 15 amino acids. Written as DNA, the CDR3 is TGTGCCAGTAGTATTTCAGGGGTGTCAGGTACTGAAGCTTTCTTT. Translation: CASSISGVSGTEAFF.

The J gene is TRBJ2-2, the V gene TRBV10-2; D gene uncertain. Between the trimmed V and J ends, which lost 7 bases and 3 bases, there was a span of 9 bases. Germline CDR1 reads WSHSY; CDR2 reads SAAADI. This CDR3 region has 13 residues. The CDR3 nucleotides read TGCGCCAGCAAAATACGGGACACCGGGGAGCTGTTTTTT. It specifies CASKIRDTGELFF.

The chain has TRBV28 and TRBJ2-7; TRBD1 matches 9 bases. Trimming cost V 9 bases and J 6 bases; bases outside gene matches: 12. CDR1 is MDHEN, CDR2 SYDVKM, per germline. The CDR3 length is 14 residues. The DNA of the CDR3 is TGTGCCAGTGTACCGGGACAGGGCCTTATCGAGCAGTACTTC. Translating gives CASVPGQGLIEQYF.

The rearrangement joins TRBV5-1 to TRBJ2-4; TRBD1 agrees at 8 bases. The V gene's germline CDR1 is SGHRS and CDR2 YFSETQ. With V trimmed by 4 bases and J by 7 bases, 7 bases remained unmatched. The CDR3 is 14 amino acids. The CDR3 is CASSPDRGENIQYF. CDR3 coding DNA: TGCGCCAGCAGCCCTGACAGGGGCGAGAACATTCAGTACTTC.

This clone was found many times. In nucleotides, the CDR3 is TGTGCCAGTAGTATGTTTGTTAAAGCCAAAAACATTCAGTACTTC. Its translation: CASSMFVKAKNIQYF. The rearrangement links TRBV19 to TRBJ2-4; unclear D gene. Germline loops: CDR1 LNHDA, CDR2 SQIVND (reference sequence). This CDR3 contains 15 residues. Deletions cut 3 bases from V and 0 bases from J, with 9 bases between.

This clone was seen many times. The V and J genes are TRBV6-5 and TRBJ1-1; perhaps TRBD1 as D (5 bases). CDR1 MNHEY and CDR2 SVGAGI come from the germline V gene. CDR3 size: 13 residues. The ends were cut back, 2 bases at V and 7 bases at J, with 11 bases in the middle. In DNA, the CDR3 is TGTGCCAGCAGTTACGGTACCGGGGGTGAAGCTTTCTTT. This codes for CASSYGTGGEAFF.

This chain uses TRBV5-8 with TRBJ1-5; TRBD1 agrees at 9 bases. CDR3 length: 16 amino acids. Germline V gene data show CDR1 as SGHTS and CDR2 as YDEGEE. Losses at the gene ends were 5 bases for V and 4 bases for J; bases not matched to a gene: 10. CDR3 sequence reads: CASSSGTGNGNQPQHF. For the CDR3, the DNA is TGTGCCAGCAGTTCCGGGACAGGGAATGGTAATCAGCCCCAGCATTTT.